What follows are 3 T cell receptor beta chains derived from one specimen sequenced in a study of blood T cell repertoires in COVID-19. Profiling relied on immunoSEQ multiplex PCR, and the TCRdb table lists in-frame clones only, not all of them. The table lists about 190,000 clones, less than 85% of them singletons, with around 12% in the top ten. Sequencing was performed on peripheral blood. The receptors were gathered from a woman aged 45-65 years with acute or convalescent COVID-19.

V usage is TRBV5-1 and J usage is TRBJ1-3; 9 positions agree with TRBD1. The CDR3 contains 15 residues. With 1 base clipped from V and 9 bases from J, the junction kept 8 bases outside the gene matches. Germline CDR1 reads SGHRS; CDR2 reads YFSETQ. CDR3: CASSLTGGTRGTIYF. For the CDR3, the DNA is TGCGCCAGCAGCTTGACAGGGGGCACCCGGGGCACCATATATTTT. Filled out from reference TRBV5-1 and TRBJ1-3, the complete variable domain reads KAGVTQTPRYLIKTRGQQVTLSCSPISGHRSVSWYQQTPGQGLQFLFEYFSETQRNKGNFPGRFSGRQFSNSRSEMNVSTLELGDSALYLCASSLTGGTRGTIYFGEGSWLTVV.

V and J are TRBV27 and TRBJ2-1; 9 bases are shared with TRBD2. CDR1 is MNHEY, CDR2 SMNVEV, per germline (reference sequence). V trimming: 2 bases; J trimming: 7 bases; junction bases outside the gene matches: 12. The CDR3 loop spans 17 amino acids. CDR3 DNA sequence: TGTGCCAGCAGTTTACGGGCCTCGCTAGCGGGACAGAATGAGCAGTTCTTC. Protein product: CASSLRASLAGQNEQFF.

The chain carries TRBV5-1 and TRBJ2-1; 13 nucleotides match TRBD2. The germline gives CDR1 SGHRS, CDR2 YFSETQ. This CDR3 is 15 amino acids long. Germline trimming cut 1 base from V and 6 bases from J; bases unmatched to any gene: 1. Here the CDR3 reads CASSLRTSGGNEQFF. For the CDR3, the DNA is TGCGCCAGCAGCTTGAGGACTAGCGGGGGCAATGAGCAGTTCTTC. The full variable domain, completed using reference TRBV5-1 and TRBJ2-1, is KAGVTQTPRYLIKTRGQQVTLSCSPISGHRSVSWYQQTPGQGLQFLFEYFSETQRNKGNFPGRFSGRQFSNSRSEMNVSTLELGDSALYLCASSLRTSGGNEQFFGPGTRLTVL.